This T cell receptor (beta chain) was identified during a study of OX40 agonist ivuxolimab in advanced cancers. TCRdb keeps only in-frame clones here, not all; method: immunoSEQ multiplex PCR. The data contain some 100,000 clones, less than 90% of them singletons. V lost 5 bases to trimming and J lost 5 bases, with 12 bases between them. The CDR3 is 13 residues long. Looked up from germline, CDR1 is MDHEN and CDR2 is SYDVKM. This clone was detected once. This TCR came from an adult with an advanced solid tumor such as melanoma, head and neck, liver or kidney cancer. This specimen consisted of CD4+ or CD8+ T cells sorted from blood, obtained in a trial of the OX40 agonist ivuxolimab. This chain links TRBV28 with TRBJ1-1, with TRBD1 as a possible D gene (5 bases). The CDR3, as DNA: TGTGCCAGCAGTGAGGGGCGTTCAACTGAAGCTTTCTTT. Its protein product is CASSEGRSTEAFF.